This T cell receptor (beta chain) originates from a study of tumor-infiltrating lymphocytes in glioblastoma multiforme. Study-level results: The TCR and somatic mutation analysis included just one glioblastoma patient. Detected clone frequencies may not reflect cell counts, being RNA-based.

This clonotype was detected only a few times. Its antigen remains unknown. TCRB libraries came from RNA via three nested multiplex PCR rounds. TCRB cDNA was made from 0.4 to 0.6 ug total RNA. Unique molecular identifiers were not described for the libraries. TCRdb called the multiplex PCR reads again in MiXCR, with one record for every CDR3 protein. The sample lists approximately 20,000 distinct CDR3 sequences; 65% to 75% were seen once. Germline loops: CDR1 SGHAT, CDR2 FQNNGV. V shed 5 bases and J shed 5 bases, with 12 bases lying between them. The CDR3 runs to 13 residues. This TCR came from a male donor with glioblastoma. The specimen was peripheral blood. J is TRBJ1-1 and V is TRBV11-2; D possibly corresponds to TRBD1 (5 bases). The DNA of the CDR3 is TGTGCCAGCAGCCAACAGGTGGCAACTGAAGCTTTCTTT. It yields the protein CASSQQVATEAFF.